Listed below are T cell receptor beta chains from one sample, sequenced in a study of metastatic and nonmetastatic thyroid tumors. TCRdb recomputed clones from the PCR reads via MiXCR. Among 22,000 or so clones listed, about 16% were seen once. The sequenced sample was blood. All receptors come from a female donor with papillary thyroid cancer or a benign thyroid nodule (not recorded which). Some clones in this sample may be carry-over from other donors' samples. Both conserved end residues are part of each CDR3. The D gene is left open where the match is weak. Some rows have no size entry. The others give once, few or many, or a class for an expanded clone.

TGTGCCATCAGTGGTCCCGTACAAGAGACCCAGTACTTC | CAISGPVQETQYF | 13 | many | TRBJ2-5 | . | TRBV10-3
TGTGCCAGCAGTTGGTCGACAACGAACACCGGGGAGCTGTTTTTT | CASSWSTTNTGELFF | 15 | many | TRBJ2-2 | . | TRBV6-6
TGTGCCAGCAGTTACGCAGAAAAACTGTTTTTT | CASSYAEKLFF | 11 | . | TRBJ1-4 | . | TRBV6-5
TGTGCCAGCAGTTCTCACGGGACTAGAGATACGCAGTATTTT | CASSSHGTRDTQYF | 14 | many | TRBJ2-3 | TRBD2 | TRBV27
TGTGCCAGCAGTCGCAAAGCGGGAGGTCAAACCGGGGAGCTGTTTTTT | CASSRKAGGQTGELFF | 16 | medium-sized | TRBJ2-2 | TRBD2 | TRBV6-1
TGTGCCAGCAGTGAAGGAGTCGTTGGGAGACTAGCGGGAGCACTGTACTTC | CASSEGVVGRLAGALYF | 17 | many | TRBJ2-7 | TRBD2 | TRBV6-1
TGTGCCAGTAGTTTCAGGGGCTATGGGGACTATGGCTACACCTTC | CASSFRGYGDYGYTF | 15 | few | TRBJ1-2 | . | TRBV19
TGCAGCGTGCTTAGGGGACTAGCGATAGGCAATGAGCAGTTCTTC | CSVLRGLAIGNEQFF | 15 | many | TRBJ2-1 | TRBD2 | TRBV29-1
TGTGCCAGCAGCGGGCTAGGGTCGCGGGAGGGCCCTCATGAGCAGTTCTTC | CASSGLGSREGPHEQFF | 17 | many | TRBJ2-1 | TRBD2 | TRBV9
TGCGCCAGCACCCCTGGTGGGGTCTCCTACAATGAGCAGTTCTTC | CASTPGGVSYNEQFF | 15 | many | TRBJ2-1 | . | TRBV5-1
TGCGCCAGCATTCCGGCTGGGGGAGGATGGGGAAATGAGCAGTTCTTC | CASIPAGGGWGNEQFF | 16 | many | TRBJ2-1 | . | TRBV10-1
TGCAGCGTTGAGGTGCTAGCGGGAGGCGGGGAGCTGTTTTTT | CSVEVLAGGGELFF | 14 | many | TRBJ2-2 | TRBD2 | TRBV29-1
TGTGCCGGCAGCTTATTAGCGGCAGGAGAGACAGATACGCAGTATTTT | CAGSLLAAGETDTQYF | 16 | many | TRBJ2-3 | . | TRBV11-1
TGCAGTGCTAAAAGCGGGAGGGCCAGCACAGATACGCAGTATTTT | CSAKSGRASTDTQYF | 15 | many | TRBJ2-3 | TRBD2 | TRBV20-1
TGTGCCAGCAGCCTTGGACAGGGATACAATGAGCAGTTCTTC | CASSLGQGYNEQFF | 14 | . | TRBJ2-1 | TRBD1 | TRBV6-1
TGTGCCAGCAGTGATGGTCCCAGCTCCTACAATGAGCAGTTCTTC | CASSDGPSSYNEQFF | 15 | many | TRBJ2-1 | . | TRBV6-4
TGTGCCAGCAGTTTAGCAGTGGGATCATGGACCCAGTACTTC | CASSLAVGSWTQYF | 14 | many | TRBJ2-5 | . | TRBV27
TGCAGTGCAACCGCTCAAGAGACCCAGTACTTC | CSATAQETQYF | 11 | . | TRBJ2-5 | . | TRBV20-1
TGTGCCAGCAGCCACCTAGCGGGAGAGAATGAGCAGTTCTTC | CASSHLAGENEQFF | 14 | many | TRBJ2-1 | TRBD2 | TRBV14
TGCAGCGTTGTGGATGGCGAGCAGTACTTC | CSVVDGEQYF | 10 | many | TRBJ2-7 | . | TRBV29-1